This section outlines one TCR beta chain sequence together with its context. The clone's antigen remains unknown. Per-nucleotide qualities are absent, and no much larger clonotype sits a single base away. Sequenced using an Illumina HiSeq 2500. Quantitative 5'-RACE with molecular barcodes was the method used to prepare the TCR beta libraries. The original pipeline was this. A new computational method, built on a probabilistic model of VDJ rearrangement, was used to identify disease-linked TCR variants. Using fastp trimming at Q25 and MiXCR clonotype assembly, TCRdb reanalyzed the public sequencing data and kept in-frame beta chains. All rows with the same CDR3 protein become a single entry with the most common DNA and genes. The V and J calls, along with clone size, are taken from TCRdb and not from the paper's own processing. Recorded for this sample are hundreds of thousands of distinct CDR3 sequences; over 9.5% of them occurred a single time. The top ten constitute about 0.5% of the sample.

Trimming at the junction amounts to 0 bases on V and 7 bases on J, and the germline ends lie 16 bases apart. The cysteine opens and the phenylalanine closes a CDR3 of 17 amino acids. CDR3 DNA is the only sequence kept; it has 51 bases, read in frame from the first base. CDR1 and CDR2 (LGHNA, YNFKEQ) derive from the germline V gene. The data stem from a study of CD8 T cells in ankylosing spondylitis (dated by TCRdb to about 2017). Study-level background: To find TCR variants linked to disease, the study profiled T cell receptor beta repertoires in ankylosing spondylitis patients and healthy donors. Peripheral blood samples were taken, and synovial fluid was additionally collected from ankylosing spondylitis patients. In total, the full study cohort was made up of roughly 110 healthy donors and about two dozen ankylosing spondylitis patients.

The investigation overall reported the following: The disease-linked clones showed a CD8+ phenotype and occurred at relatively low frequencies in peripheral blood. Blood from ankylosing spondylitis patients appeared to be characterized by a TCR beta motif composed of roughly eight highly homologous amino acid variants. The disease-linked clones were reported to be significantly enriched in matched synovial fluid samples from ankylosing spondylitis patients. Some TCR beta motif variants had previously been reported in synovial fluid and blood of reactive arthritis patients, which suggested common disease-initiation mechanisms.

The chain couples TRBV4-2 to TRBJ1-6; the D gene assignment is ambiguous. Sample: blood, either unsorted or a sorted T cell fraction (not recorded which). The TCR comes from a male donor with ankylosing spondylitis. The CDR3 region reads CASSQDSGRVGNSPLHF. The DNA sequence follows: TGTGCCAGCAGCCAAGACTCCGGCCGGGTGGGGAATTCACCCCTCCACTTT.